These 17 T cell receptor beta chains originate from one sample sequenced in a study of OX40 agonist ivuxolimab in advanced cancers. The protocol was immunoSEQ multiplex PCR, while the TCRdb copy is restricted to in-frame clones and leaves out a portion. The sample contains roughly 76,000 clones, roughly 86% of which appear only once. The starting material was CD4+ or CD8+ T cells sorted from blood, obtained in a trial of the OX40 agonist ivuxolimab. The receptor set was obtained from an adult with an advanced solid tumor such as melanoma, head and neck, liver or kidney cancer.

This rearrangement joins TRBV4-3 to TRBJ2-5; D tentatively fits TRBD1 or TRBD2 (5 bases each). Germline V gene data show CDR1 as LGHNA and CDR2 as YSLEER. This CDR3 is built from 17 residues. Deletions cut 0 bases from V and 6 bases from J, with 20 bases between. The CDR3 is CASSQDEGPNHLKTQYF. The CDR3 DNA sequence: TGCGCCAGCAGCCAAGATGAGGGACCTAATCATCTGAAGACCCAGTACTTC.

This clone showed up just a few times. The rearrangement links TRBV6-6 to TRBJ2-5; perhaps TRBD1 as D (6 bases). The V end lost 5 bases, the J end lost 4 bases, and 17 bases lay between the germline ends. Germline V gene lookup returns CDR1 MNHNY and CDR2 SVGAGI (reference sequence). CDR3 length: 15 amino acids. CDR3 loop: CASSPAGRGGETQYF. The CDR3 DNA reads TGTGCCAGCAGTCCGGCCGGCAGGGGTGGAGAGACCCAGTACTTC.

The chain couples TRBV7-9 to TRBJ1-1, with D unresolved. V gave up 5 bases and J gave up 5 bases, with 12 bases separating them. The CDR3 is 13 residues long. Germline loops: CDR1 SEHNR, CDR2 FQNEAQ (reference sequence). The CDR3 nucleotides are TGTGCCAGCAGCCCTAGCTCCCGTACTGAAGCTTTCTTT. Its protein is CASSPSSRTEAFF.

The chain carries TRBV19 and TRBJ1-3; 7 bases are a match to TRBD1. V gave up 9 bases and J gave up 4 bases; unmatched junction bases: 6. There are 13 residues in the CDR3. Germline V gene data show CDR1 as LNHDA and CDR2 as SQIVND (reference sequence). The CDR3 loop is CASPTGPGNTIYF. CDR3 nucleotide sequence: TGTGCCAGCCCGACAGGGCCCGGAAACACCATATATTTT.

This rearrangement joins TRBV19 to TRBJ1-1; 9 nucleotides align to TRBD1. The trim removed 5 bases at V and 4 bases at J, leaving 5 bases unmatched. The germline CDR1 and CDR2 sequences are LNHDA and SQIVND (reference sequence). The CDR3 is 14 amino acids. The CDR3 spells CASSPGQGGTEAFF. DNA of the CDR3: TGTGCCAGTAGTCCGGGACAGGGCGGCACTGAAGCTTTCTTT.

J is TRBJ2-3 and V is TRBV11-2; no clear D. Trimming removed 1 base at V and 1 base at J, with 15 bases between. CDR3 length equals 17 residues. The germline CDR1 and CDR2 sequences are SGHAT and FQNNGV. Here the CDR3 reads CASSLGASGVGTDTQYF. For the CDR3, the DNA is TGTGCCAGCAGCTTAGGCGCATCGGGTGTAGGCACAGATACGCAGTATTTT.

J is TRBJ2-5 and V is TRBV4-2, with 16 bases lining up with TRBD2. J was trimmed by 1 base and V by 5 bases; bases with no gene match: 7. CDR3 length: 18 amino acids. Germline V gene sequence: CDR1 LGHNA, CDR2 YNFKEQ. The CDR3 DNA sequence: TGTGCCAGCAGCTTTGGGACTAGCGGGGGGGCCCCCCAAGAGACCCAGTACTTC. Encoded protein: CASSFGTSGGAPQETQYF.

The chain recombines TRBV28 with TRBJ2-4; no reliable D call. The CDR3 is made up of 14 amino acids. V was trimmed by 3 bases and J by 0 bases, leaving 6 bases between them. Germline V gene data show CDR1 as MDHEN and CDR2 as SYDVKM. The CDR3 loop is CASSFQLAKNIQYF. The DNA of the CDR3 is TGTGCCAGCAGTTTTCAGTTAGCCAAAAACATTCAGTACTTC.

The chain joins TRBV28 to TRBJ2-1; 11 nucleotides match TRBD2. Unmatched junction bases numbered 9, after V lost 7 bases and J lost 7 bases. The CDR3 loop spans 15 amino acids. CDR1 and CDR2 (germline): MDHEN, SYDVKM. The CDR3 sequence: CASTSLAGGVNEQFF. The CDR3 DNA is TGTGCCAGCACGTCGTTAGCGGGGGGGGTGAATGAGCAGTTCTTC.

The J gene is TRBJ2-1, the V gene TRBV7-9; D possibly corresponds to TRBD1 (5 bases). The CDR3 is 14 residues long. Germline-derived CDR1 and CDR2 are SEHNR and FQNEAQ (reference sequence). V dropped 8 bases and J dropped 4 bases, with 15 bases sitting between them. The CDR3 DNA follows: TGTGCCAGCGGCGCGACAGTCCCGTACAATGAGCAGTTCTTC. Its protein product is CASGATVPYNEQFF.

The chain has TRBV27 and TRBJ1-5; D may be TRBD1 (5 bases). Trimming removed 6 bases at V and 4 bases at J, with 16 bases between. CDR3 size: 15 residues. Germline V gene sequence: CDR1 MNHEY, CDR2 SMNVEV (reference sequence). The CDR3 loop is CASSFNRGANQPQHF. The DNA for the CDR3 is TGTGCCAGCAGCTTTAATAGGGGCGCGAATCAGCCCCAGCATTTT.

The CDR3 DNA follows: TGTGCCAGCAGCAGCACCGGGACGAAGAGCGGCTACACCTTC. It codes for CASSSTGTKSGYTF. The V call is TRBV11-2, the J call TRBJ1-2, with TRBD1 as a possible D gene (5 bases). V was trimmed by 5 bases and J by 8 bases, leaving 18 bases between them. CDR3 length: 14 amino acids. The germline V gene encodes CDR1 SGHAT and CDR2 FQNNGV.

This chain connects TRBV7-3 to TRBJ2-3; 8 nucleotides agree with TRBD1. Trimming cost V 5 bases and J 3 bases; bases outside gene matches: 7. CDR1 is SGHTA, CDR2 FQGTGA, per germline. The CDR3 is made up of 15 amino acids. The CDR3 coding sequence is TGTGCCAGCAGCCCAGCAGGGGGCGCGACAGATACGCAGTATTTT. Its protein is CASSPAGGATDTQYF. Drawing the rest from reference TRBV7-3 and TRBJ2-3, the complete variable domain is GAGVSQTPSNKVTEKGKYVELRCDPISGHTALYWYRQSLGQGPEFLIYFQGTGAADDSGLPNDRFFAVRPEGSVSTLKIQRTERGDSAVYLCASSPAGGATDTQYFGPGTRLTVL.

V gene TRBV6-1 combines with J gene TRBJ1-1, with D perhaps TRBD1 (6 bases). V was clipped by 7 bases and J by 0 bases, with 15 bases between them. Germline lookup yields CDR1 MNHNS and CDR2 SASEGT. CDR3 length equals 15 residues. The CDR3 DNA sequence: TGTGCCAGCATTCTGGAGGGGGGAGTGAACACTGAAGCTTTCTTT. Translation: CASILEGGVNTEAFF.

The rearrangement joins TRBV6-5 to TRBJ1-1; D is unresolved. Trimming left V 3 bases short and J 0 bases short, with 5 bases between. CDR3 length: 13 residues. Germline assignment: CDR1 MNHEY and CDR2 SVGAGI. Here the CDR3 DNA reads TGTGCCAGCAGTTATAAGATGAACACTGAAGCTTTCTTT. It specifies CASSYKMNTEAFF.

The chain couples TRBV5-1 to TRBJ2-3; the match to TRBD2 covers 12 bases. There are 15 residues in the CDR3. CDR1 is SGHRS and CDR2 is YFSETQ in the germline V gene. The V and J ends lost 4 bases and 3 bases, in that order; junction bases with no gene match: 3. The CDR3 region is CASSAGTSGTDTQYF. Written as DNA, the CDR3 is TGCGCCAGCAGCGCTGGGACTAGCGGGACAGATACGCAGTATTTT.

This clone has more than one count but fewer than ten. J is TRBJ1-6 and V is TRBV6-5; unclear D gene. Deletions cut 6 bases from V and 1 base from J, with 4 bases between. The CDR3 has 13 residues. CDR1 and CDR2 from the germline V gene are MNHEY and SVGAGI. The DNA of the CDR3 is TGTGCCAGCAGGCTGTCCTATAATTCACCCCTCCACTTT. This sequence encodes CASRLSYNSPLHF.